The TCR beta chain described here comes from a study of T-cell reconstitution after alpha-beta-depleted transplantation in children. Study observations and caveats: Certain patients had high TCRbeta diversity at day 60, and it came from recipient T cells and thymic progenitors that survived. Where alpha-beta T cells came from about two months after transplant was reportedly several hundred expanded graft clones. Newly generated T cells supplied most T-cell counts and diversity one year post-transplant.

Germline assignment: CDR1 SGHRS and CDR2 YFSETQ. Trimming pared 3 bases from V and 4 bases from J, leaving 10 bases between. The CDR3 runs 13 residues. This clonotype was counted at least ten times. Antigen: not known. TCRbeta library construction was performed incorporating unique molecular identifiers. TCRdb passed the PCR reads through MiXCR, listing each CDR3 protein once. This table holds approximately 70,000 distinct CDR3 sequences, roughly 4.4% found once. The origin of this receptor is a boy under three years old who had a stem cell transplant for acute myeloid leukemia, so the T cells may come from the graft donor. Sequenced material: PBMCs, mostly from graft donor cells, taken 180 days after TCRalphabeta/CD19-depleted stem cell transplant. The V gene is TRBV5-1, the J gene TRBJ1-1; maybe TRBD1 (6 bases). CDR3: CASSSRGSTEAFF. DNA for the CDR3: TGCGCCAGCAGCTCCAGGGGTAGCACTGAAGCTTTCTTT.